These T cell receptor beta chains were read from a single sample in a study of CXCR3-negative and CXCR3-positive naive CD8 T cells. TCRdb reanalyzed the 5' RACE reads, giving one entry per CDR3 protein sequence and no DNA. This sample's clone table lists roughly 120,000 distinct CDR3 sequences. The specimen sequenced was naive CXCR3+ CD8+ T cells from blood. These receptors originate from a human donor in good health. Some clones in this sample may be carry-over from other donors' samples. Both conserved end residues are part of each CDR3.

j_gene,v_gene,len,CDR3aa
TRBJ2-7,TRBV28,16,CASSSLLGPWGGEQYF
TRBJ1-2,TRBV12-3/TRBV12-4,12,CASSSGDYGYTF
TRBJ2-7,TRBV25-1,14,CASSILAGGSAQYF
TRBJ2-7,TRBV28,17,CASSPEVAGATVYEQYF
TRBJ2-7,TRBV5-4,15,CASTGRGTEPYEQYF
TRBJ2-7,TRBV27,13,CASSLANSYEQYF
TRBJ2-7,TRBV7-9,15,CASSITSGGFHEQYF
TRBJ1-1,TRBV15,15,CATSGSGTGNTEAFF
TRBJ2-1,TRBV28,13,CASRPRTVNEQFF
TRBJ2-3,TRBV7-2,15,CASSEPIYRGDTQYF
TRBJ2-7,TRBV28,14,CASSLRDRAYEQYF
TRBJ2-1,TRBV7-2,16,CASSHTLAVSYNEQFF
TRBJ2-3,TRBV7-9,16,CASSLAGLARPDTQYF
TRBJ2-2,TRBV20-1,19,CSARDPGLAGDFYTGELFF
TRBJ2-3,TRBV4-3,15,CASSEQGKGTDTQYF
TRBJ2-1,TRBV6-4,16,CASSSQGSGGPDEQFF
TRBJ1-2,TRBV4-2,14,CASSQEGAADGYTF
TRBJ2-5,TRBV4-1,14,CASSQATGEETQYF
TRBJ2-6,TRBV6-2/TRBV6-3,16,CASSPFVEPGANVLTF
TRBJ2-7,TRBV7-6,13,CASSLDRDHEQYF
TRBJ1-4,TRBV12-3/TRBV12-4,16,CASSLSGDGLNEKLFF
TRBJ2-7,TRBV7-2,12,CASSPSSSEQYF
TRBJ1-4,TRBV28,14,CASCAGQGNEKLFF
TRBJ2-2,TRBV6-2/TRBV6-3,17,CASLEVGTSGNTGELFF
TRBJ2-5,TRBV27,14,CASSSQDSEETQYF
TRBJ2-4,TRBV7-2,17,CASSASSGGPPGNIQYF
TRBJ2-1,TRBV27,14,CASSWRGGYNEQFF
TRBJ2-1,TRBV19,13,CASSMGGLGEQFF
TRBJ2-2,TRBV18,15,CASSPRDRPTGELFF
TRBJ2-2,TRBV5-1,16,CASSPDSNHLSGELFF
TRBJ2-7,TRBV12-3/TRBV12-4,16,CASRYSGTSEPYEQYF
TRBJ1-1,TRBV20-1,11,CSALLITEAFF
TRBJ2-2,TRBV4-3,17,CASSNLEAGAFTGELFF
TRBJ2-3,TRBV7-9,13,CASSLAGGDTQYF
TRBJ2-5,TRBV20-1,18,CSARPVIMAGGPGETQYF
TRBJ2-1,TRBV5-1,15,CASSLRDFSYNEQFF
TRBJ2-3,TRBV20-1,13,CSALDRNHNTQYF
TRBJ2-5,TRBV7-2,13,CASSLSSGETQYF
TRBJ1-1,TRBV20-1,14,CSARKIGISTEAFF
TRBJ2-7,TRBV29-1,13,CSGGSYAGYEQYF
TRBJ2-3,TRBV9,13,CARGGQGWDTQYF
TRBJ1-2,TRBV10-3,14,CAISESKGHYGYTF
TRBJ2-7,TRBV6-5,16,CASSYEPDRVSYEQYF
TRBJ2-7,TRBV9,12,CASGTTAEEQYF
TRBJ2-1,TRBV7-9,12,CASSLTETEQFF
TRBJ1-1,TRBV29-1,12,CSVPTQNTEAFF
TRBJ2-7,TRBV7-9,14,CASSYRGAPYEQYF
TRBJ2-5,TRBV7-2,15,CASTTIALGGETQYF
TRBJ2-7,TRBV4-3,17,CASSQDWREGGLSEQYF
TRBJ2-1,TRBV7-3,14,CASSSGTSGLEQFF
TRBJ2-7,TRBV5-1,15,CASSFGRSGTYEQYF
TRBJ2-5,TRBV5-6,15,CASTLLPDIEETQYF
TRBJ1-1,TRBV12-5,13,CASGLVTETEAFF
TRBJ2-3,TRBV29-1,13,CSDDRVSTDTQYF
TRBJ1-5,TRBV5-6,15,CASSWGTGGNQPQHF
TRBJ1-5,TRBV5-5,16,CASSLGATVSNQPQHF